The T cell receptor (beta chain) under discussion was sequenced for a study of T cells in Graves' hyperthyroidism and ophthalmopathy. Study-wide findings and caveats: Progression to ophthalmopathy was predicted a median of roughly seven months early. Within blood appeared most thyroid clonotypes that had expanded above 0.001.

It was uncontrolled infection, other autoimmune disease, pregnancy or lactation that excluded patients. Diagnoses rested on clinical symptoms, serum thyroxine and TRAb, thyroid ultrasound and orbital computed tomography. Amplification yielded TCR beta CDR3 regions, with RNA transcripts as the source. With the HTBI primer set, the TCR CDR3 went through a first round of RT-PCR. TCRdb reanalysed the multiplex PCR reads using MiXCR and keeps one entry per CDR3 protein. Among more than 500,000 distinct CDR3 sequences listed, around 46% were seen once. The CDR3 contains 19 residues. CDR1 is SGHRS and CDR2 is YFSETQ in the germline V gene. Trimming removed 2 bases from V and 0 bases from J; junction bases left unmatched: 17. A word on this clonotype: As yet, its antigen is unknown. Possible read error: a much larger clone is one base away.

This sequence originates from an adult woman with Graves' disease, either hyperthyroidism or ophthalmopathy (not recorded which). The specimen sequenced was peripheral blood or thyroid tissue (not recorded which). The gene calls are TRBV5-1 and TRBJ2-7, with 7 bases matching TRBD2. The CDR3 nucleotides are TGCGCCAGCAGCTTCTCTCCTCCGGGACTAACGGGACCCTCCTACGAGCAGTACTTC. Encoded protein: CASSFSPPGLTGPSYEQYF.